Listed below are T cell receptor beta chains from one sample, sequenced in a study of CD8 T cells in Susac syndrome. TCRdb independently ran MiXCR on the immunoSEQ multiplex PCR reads; one entry per CDR3 protein. Of more than 95,000 distinct CDR3 sequences listed, 85% to 95% are singletons. Sequencing was carried out using CD8+ T cells from PBMCs. The receptors come from a human donor with multiple sclerosis. Each CDR3 is given with its conserved first and last residue. The D gene is left open where the match is weak.

CDR3 DNA	CDR3 protein	V gene	D gene	J gene
TGTGCCAGCAGTCCGACAGATGCCTCGAACACTGAAGCTTTCTTT	CASSPTDASNTEAFF	TRBV2	-	TRBJ1-1
TGTGCCAGCAGCGCCTCTAGCGGGGGGACCACAGATACGCAGTATTTT	CASSASSGGTTDTQYF	TRBV9	TRBD2	TRBJ2-3
TGTGCTAGTGGTTTGGTACAGCAGCAGCCCCAGCATTTT	CASGLVQQQPQHF	TRBV12-5	-	TRBJ1-5
TGTGCCAGCAGCCCTTGGAAGGGGACAGATACGCAGTATTTT	CASSPWKGTDTQYF	TRBV4-2	-	TRBJ2-3
TGTGCCAGCAGCCAGAGTTTGAACACTGAAGCTTTCTTT	CASSQSLNTEAFF	TRBV14	-	TRBJ1-1
TGTGCCAGCAGCTTAGGAGGGACAGGGGTGGACGGCTACACCTTC	CASSLGGTGVDGYTF	TRBV7-9	TRBD1	TRBJ1-2
TGTGCCAGCAGCTCACTCCAAGAGACCCAGTACTTC	CASSSLQETQYF	TRBV11-2	-	TRBJ2-5
TGTGCCAGCACCCTCTTGTACGGTACTGAAGCTTTCTTT	CASTLLYGTEAFF	TRBV6-5	-	TRBJ1-1
TGTGCCAGCAGCCCCGGGGGGGCCGGGGGGAATGAGCAGTTCTTC	CASSPGGAGGNEQFF	TRBV9	TRBD2	TRBJ2-1
TGTGCCAGCAGCCAATCAGGGGATGGCTACACCTTC	CASSQSGDGYTF	TRBV6-5	-	TRBJ1-2
TGTGCCAGCAGTGATCGGGTACTAGCGGACTACAATGAGCAGTTCTTC	CASSDRVLADYNEQFF	TRBV6-4	TRBD2	TRBJ2-1
TGTGCCAGCAGCGTAGGAGGGGGCGGCTCCTACGAGCAGTACTTC	CASSVGGGGSYEQYF	TRBV9	TRBD1	TRBJ2-7
TGTGCCAGCAGTTTCAGTCCCGCTTTCTTT	CASSFSPAFF	TRBV6-5	-	TRBJ1-1
TGTGCCAGCAGCTCCAACGTTGCTCGGTCCGGGGAGCTGTTTTTT	CASSSNVARSGELFF	TRBV9	-	TRBJ2-2
TGTGCCTTAAAACGGGTGAACACTGAAGCTTTCTTT	CALKRVNTEAFF	TRBV7-9	-	TRBJ1-1
TGCAGTGCTAAAACAGGTTCTGGGGCCAACGTCCTGACTTTC	CSAKTGSGANVLTF	TRBV20-1	-	TRBJ2-6
TGTGCCAGCAGCTTACGGCAGGGAGTAGGCGGCTACACCTTC	CASSLRQGVGGYTF	TRBV7-9	-	TRBJ1-2
TGTGCCTGGGAACGTACCGGGGAGCTGTTTTTT	CAWERTGELFF	TRBV30	-	TRBJ2-2
TGTGCCAGCAGCGATGAGGTAGTGGGGGAGCAGTTCTTC	CASSDEVVGEQFF	TRBV5-6	-	TRBJ2-1
TGCGCCAGCAGCCCGGGGGGGTATGGCAATCAGCCCCAGCATTTT	CASSPGGYGNQPQHF	TRBV4-1	-	TRBJ1-5